This T cell receptor beta chain is drawn from a study of blood T cell repertoires in COVID-19. As originally analysed: Nucleated cell counts were estimated from reference gene primer amplification. The assay was immunoSEQ multiplex PCR, and TCRdb's table has in-frame clones only and misses some. D and trimming come from the DNA, and the V and J calls and clone size come from that table. The sample records approximately 200,000 clones, around four fifths being singletons. The clonotype was recovered from a middle-aged man who had recovered from COVID-19. Sequencing used PBMCs or T cells enriched from blood (not recorded which).

The CDR3, as DNA: TGCAGCGTTGACTACAGCTATGGCTACACCTTC. Protein product: CSVDYSYGYTF. This chain connects TRBV29-1 to TRBJ1-2; no reliable D call. This CDR3 spans 11 amino acids. V was trimmed by 3 bases and J by 4 bases, leaving 6 bases between them. The germline CDR1 and CDR2 sequences are SQVTM and ANQGSEA.